Following are 15 T cell receptor beta chains from one sample sequenced in a study of CD8+ T cells in alopecia areata. After isolation, RNA underwent reverse transcription to generate cDNA as the sequencing template. The data were produced by immunoSEQ multiplex PCR, yet TCRdb's version contains in-frame clones alone and is incomplete. The sample holds 160,000 or so clones, roughly 66% seen once. Sequencing used CD8+ T cells sorted from blood, obtained at week 0. The source of these receptors is a human donor with alopecia areata.

The genes are TRBV29-1 and TRBJ1-2; 7 bases are shared with TRBD1. Losses at the gene ends were 6 bases for V and 2 bases for J; bases not matched to a gene: 6. Germline loops: CDR1 SQVTM, CDR2 ANQGSEA. This CDR3 contains 13 residues. The CDR3 DNA follows: TGCAGCGTCCCCGGGACAGCCAACTATGGCTACACCTTC. Encoded protein: CSVPGTANYGYTF.

J is TRBJ1-3 and V is TRBV6-1; 10 bases are shared with TRBD1. The CDR3 runs to 16 residues. In germline, CDR1 is MNHNS, CDR2 SASEGT. Germline trimming cut 4 bases from V and 11 bases from J; bases unmatched to any gene: 14. This CDR3 is CASSGGQGTNGHAIYF. CDR3 nucleotides: TGTGCCAGCAGTGGGGGACAGGGGACTAATGGACACGCCATATATTTT.

This clone was seen a few times. The rearrangement uses TRBV15 and TRBJ2-1; 10 bases map to TRBD2. The J segment lost 7 bases and the V segment lost 4 bases, leaving 7 bases of the junction unmatched. Germline values: CDR1 LNHNV, CDR2 YYDKDF (reference sequence). The CDR3 length is 15 residues. The CDR3 is CATSTPSGGGNEQFF. CDR3 DNA sequence: TGTGCCACCAGCACCCCCAGCGGGGGGGGGAATGAGCAGTTCTTC.

V usage is TRBV6-5 and J usage is TRBJ2-3, with TRBD1 identical over 10 bases. The CDR3 is 16 residues long. The germline V gene encodes CDR1 MNHEY and CDR2 SVGAGI. With 1 base clipped from V and 2 bases from J, the junction kept 3 bases outside the gene matches. CDR3 coding DNA: TGTGCCAGCAGTTACTGGACAGGGGGAGACACAGATACGCAGTATTTT. Protein product: CASSYWTGGDTDTQYF.

The chain combines TRBV10-2 with TRBJ2-1, with D perhaps TRBD1 (5 bases). Germline V gene sequence: CDR1 WSHSY, CDR2 SAAADI. The CDR3 extends over 12 amino acids. V lost 4 bases, J lost 5 bases, and 6 bases lay in between. The chain's CDR3 is CASSGTNNEQFF. CDR3 nucleotide sequence: TGCGCCAGCAGTGGGACAAACAATGAGCAGTTCTTC.

The genes are TRBV20-1 and TRBJ1-2, with D possibly TRBD1 on 5 matching bases. The V end lost 1 base, the J end lost 8 bases, and 8 bases lay between the germline ends. The CDR3 has 11 residues. The germline gives CDR1 DFQATT, CDR2 SNEGSKA (reference sequence). This chain's CDR3 is CSARAGSGYTF. CDR3 sequence (DNA): TGCAGTGCTAGAGCAGGGTCCGGCTACACCTTC.

DNA for the CDR3: TGTGCCAGTAAAAGCAGGAGGACTGAAGCTTTCTTT. Translating gives CASKSRRTEAFF. The V and J genes are TRBV19 and TRBJ1-1; D remains ambiguous. Trimming shortened V by 7 bases and J by 5 bases, and 11 bases separated the two germline ends. CDR1 and CDR2 from the germline V gene are LNHDA and SQIVND (reference sequence). The CDR3 is 12 residues long.

V usage is TRBV29-1 and J usage is TRBJ2-1, with TRBD2 matching 10 bases. The V segment lost 3 bases and the J segment 2 bases; nucleotides outside the gene matches: 7. Germline CDR1 SQVTM, CDR2 ANQGSEA. The CDR3 sequence is 16 residues long. The CDR3 region has the DNA TGCAGCGTTGACTCGTGGCTAGCGGGGGCCTACAATGAGCAGTTCTTC. It translates to CSVDSWLAGAYNEQFF.

The V and J genes are TRBV29-1 and TRBJ2-7; D not certain. This CDR3 is 13 amino acids long. Germline CDR1 and CDR2: SQVTM and ANQGSEA. Trimming left V 3 bases short and J 3 bases short, with 12 bases between. The DNA for the CDR3 is TGCAGCGTTGAGAAGTACGACGGCTACGAGCAGTACTTC. It codes for CSVEKYDGYEQYF.

On this clone: A much larger clone lies a single base off, so this may be a read error. The chain is built from TRBV15 and TRBJ2-3; D is unresolved. CDR3 size: 11 residues. CDR1 is LNHNV and CDR2 is YYDKDF in the germline V gene (reference sequence). Trimming shortened V by 3 bases and J by 2 bases, and 0 bases separated the two germline ends. The CDR3 spells CATSSTDTQYF. The CDR3 DNA follows: TGTGCCACCAGCAGCACAGATACGCAGTATTTT.

The V gene is TRBV7-9, the J gene TRBJ2-2; tentative D call: TRBD2 (5 bases). The germline V gene has CDR1 SEHNR and CDR2 FQNEAQ (reference sequence). With 5 bases removed from V and 6 bases from J, the gap between germline ends came to 7 bases. This CDR3 is built from 12 residues. CDR3 DNA: TGTGCCAGCAGCCCGCGGGCCGGGGAGCTGTTTTTT. Translating gives CASSPRAGELFF.

The chain has TRBV13 and TRBJ2-5; TRBD2 might be the D (6 bases). The CDR3 totals 13 residues. Germline-derived CDR1 and CDR2 are PRHDT and FYEKMQ (reference sequence). Trimming removed 5 bases from V and 14 bases from J, with 21 bases in between. The CDR3 reads CASSERGGGPTYF. In DNA form, the CDR3 reads TGTGCCAGCAGCGAACGTGGGGGAGGACCCACTTACTTC.

This chain connects TRBV5-1 to TRBJ2-5, with TRBD1 matching 7 bases. The CDR3 totals 16 residues. Germline V gene data show CDR1 as SGHRS and CDR2 as YFSETQ. Trimming cost V 4 bases and J 3 bases; bases outside gene matches: 12. The CDR3 DNA is TGCGCCAGCAGCGATACAGGGGACCTTCGGAAAGAGACCCAGTACTTC. It encodes CASSDTGDLRKETQYF.

DNA of the CDR3: TGTGCCAGCAGCGCCGGGACAGGCACTGAAGCTTTCTTT. This gives the protein CASSAGTGTEAFF. This chain joins TRBV5-6 and TRBJ1-1, with 8 nucleotides matching TRBD1. Trimming removed 4 bases from V and 4 bases from J; junction bases left unmatched: 3. The CDR3 runs 13 residues. The germline V gene encodes CDR1 SGHDT and CDR2 YYEEEE.

The chain combines TRBV27 with TRBJ1-2; unclear D gene. The germline CDR1 and CDR2 sequences are MNHEY and SMNVEV (reference sequence). Trimming left V 5 bases short and J 4 bases short, with 8 bases between. The CDR3 consists of 12 residues. CDR3 nucleotides: TGTGCCAGCAGTCGGGGATCCTATGGCTACACCTTC. Translation gives CASSRGSYGYTF.